The next 30 T cell receptor beta chains were all read from a single sample in a study of cytomegalovirus exposure and HLA in healthy donors. The PCR made use of 60 Vbeta and 13 Jbeta primers. Sequenced by immunoSEQ multiplex PCR; TCRdb stores in-frame clones only, minus some. The data show approximately 70,000 clones, roughly 73% seen once. The sample comprised PBMCs. All receptors come from a man aged 40-55 years in good health and CMV-seronegative.

This clone was found many times. The chain joins TRBV10-3 to TRBJ2-6; TRBD1 matches 7 bases. The J segment lost 0 bases and the V segment lost 7 bases, leaving 9 bases of the junction unmatched. Per the germline V gene, CDR1 is ENHRY and CDR2 is SYGVKD. The CDR3 contains 17 residues. The CDR3 here is CAITGQRRISGANVLTF. The CDR3 DNA reads TGTGCCATCACGGGACAGCGAAGGATCTCTGGGGCCAACGTCCTGACTTTC.

This chain's CDR3 is CASMVAGGQPQHF. The CDR3 nucleotides read TGTGCCAGCATGGTTGCAGGGGGTCAGCCCCAGCATTTT. This chain joins TRBV6-5 and TRBJ1-5; 7 bases align to TRBD1. Germline trimming cut 7 bases from V and 6 bases from J; bases unmatched to any gene: 6. CDR1 is MNHEY and CDR2 is SVGAGI in the germline V gene. The CDR3 covers 13 residues.

V usage is TRBV6-4 and J usage is TRBJ2-1; 7 bases are shared with TRBD2. The germline V gene encodes CDR1 MRHNA and CDR2 SNTAGT. CDR3 length: 15 amino acids. V lost 6 bases and J lost 8; bases outside the gene matches: 13. CDR3 in amino acids: CASSRGGSGFDEQFF. Here the CDR3 DNA reads TGTGCCAGCAGCCGGGGAGGGTCCGGTTTCGATGAGCAGTTCTTC.

The chain couples TRBV11-3 to TRBJ2-3; 8 positions agree with TRBD2. Trimming took 4 bases from V and 3 from J; bases not matched to a gene: 9. CDR3 length equals 16 residues. Germline V gives CDR1 SGHNT, CDR2 YENEEA. The CDR3 coding sequence is TGTGCCAGCAGCTCCCTGCCGGGGGGGGTGACAGATACGCAGTATTTT. The encoded protein is CASSSLPGGVTDTQYF.

The chain couples TRBV6-4 to TRBJ1-6; D might be TRBD1 (6 bases). V was trimmed by 5 bases and J by 8 bases, leaving 16 bases between them. This CDR3 is 15 amino acids long. Germline CDR1 reads MRHNA; CDR2 reads SNTAGT. CDR3: CASSPRAGGDSPLHF. In DNA form, the CDR3 reads TGTGCCAGCAGTCCCCGGGCTGGGGGCGATTCACCCCTCCACTTT.

The chain combines TRBV6-5 with TRBJ2-5; 8 bases are shared with TRBD1. The end of the DNA fits TRBJ2-7 better, so the J call may be wrong. This CDR3 is built from 15 residues. Germline CDR1 and CDR2: MNHEY and SVGAGI. The CDR3 protein is CASSYGGQANYEQYF. The CDR3 DNA follows: TGTGCCAGCAGTTACGGGGGACAGGCCAACTACGAGCAGTACTTC.

The rearrangement links TRBV29-1 to TRBJ2-7; D is possibly TRBD2 (5 bases). Germline values: CDR1 SQVTM, CDR2 ANQGSEA. This CDR3 contains 11 residues. Trimming removed 3 bases from V and 3 bases from J, with 6 bases in between. Here the CDR3 reads CSVDDYYEQYF. Written as DNA, the CDR3 is TGCAGCGTTGACGACTACTACGAGCAGTACTTC.

The chain combines TRBV19 with TRBJ2-7; 8 positions agree with TRBD1. The CDR3 loop spans 15 amino acids. V shed 5 bases, J shed 2 bases, and the junction held 8 bases outside the gene matches. The germline V gene has CDR1 LNHDA and CDR2 SQIVND (reference sequence). CDR3 coding DNA: TGTGCCAGTAGTGGACCGGGACAGGCTACCTACGAGCAGTACTTC. Its protein product is CASSGPGQATYEQYF.

V is TRBV5-1 and J is TRBJ2-7, with TRBD1 identical over 8 bases. The length of the CDR3 is 14 residues. CDR1 and CDR2 (germline): SGHRS, YFSETQ. The ends lost 1 base at V and 5 bases at J; junction bases unmatched: 5. CDR3 sequence: CASSLTRTGHEQYF. The CDR3 DNA follows: TGCGCCAGCAGCTTGACACGGACAGGGCACGAGCAGTACTTC.

This sequence joins TRBV7-3 and TRBJ2-1, with 10 bases lining up with TRBD2. The CDR3 runs to 15 residues. The germline V gene encodes CDR1 SGHTA and CDR2 FQGTGA. V lost 5 bases, J lost 9 bases, and 10 bases stayed unmatched. DNA for the CDR3: TGTGCCAGCAGCAACGAAGCGGGGGGGCCGTCTGAGCAGTTCTTC. It yields the protein CASSNEAGGPSEQFF. The whole variable domain, remainder taken from reference TRBV7-3 and TRBJ2-1, is GAGVSQTPSNKVTEKGKYVELRCDPISGHTALYWYRQSLGQGPEFLIYFQGTGAADDSGLPNDRFFAVRPEGSVSTLKIQRTERGDSAVYLCASSNEAGGPSEQFFGPGTRLTVL.

This chain connects TRBV18 to TRBJ2-7, with TRBD2 as a possible D gene (6 bases). V lost 3 bases and J 3 bases, leaving 6 bases between the germline ends. The germline V gene has CDR1 KGHSH and CDR2 LQKENI. There are 12 residues in the CDR3. The CDR3 spells CASSPGGYEQYF. In DNA form, the CDR3 reads TGTGCCAGCTCACCGGGAGGCTACGAGCAGTACTTC.

This clone was observed a single time. This chain connects TRBV25-1 to TRBJ2-3, with 10 bases aligning to TRBD1. J gave up 8 bases and V 4 bases, and 6 bases lay outside the gene matches. CDR1 is MGHDK, CDR2 SYGVNS, per germline. The CDR3 is 14 amino acids. The CDR3 sequence: CASSGQGALTTQYF. CDR3 in DNA: TGTGCCAGCAGTGGACAGGGGGCGCTGACTACGCAGTATTTT.

This sequence joins TRBV11-2 and TRBJ2-7; 7 bases are shared with TRBD1. V shed 5 bases and J 0 bases; nucleotides not matched to a gene: 10. CDR1 SGHAT and CDR2 FQNNGV come from the germline V gene. CDR3 length: 16 residues. The CDR3 DNA is TGTGCCAGCAGCACCATTAGACAGGGCGTCTCCTACGAGCAGTACTTC. Translated: CASSTIRQGVSYEQYF.

The chain is built from TRBV6-1 and TRBJ2-1, with 11 bases that match TRBD2. V shed 2 bases and J 4 bases; nucleotides not matched to a gene: 7. Germline assignment: CDR1 MNHNS and CDR2 SASEGT. The CDR3 runs to 17 residues. The CDR3 DNA sequence: TGTGCCAGCAGTGAATCCGTAGCGGGAGGGAGGTACAATGAGCAGTTCTTC. Amino acids: CASSESVAGGRYNEQFF.

A single count supports this clone. The chain combines TRBV9 with TRBJ2-2; 8 positions match TRBD1. V trimming: 4 bases; J trimming: 3 bases; junction bases outside the gene matches: 8. The CDR3 sequence is 16 residues long. CDR1 SGDLS and CDR2 YYNGEE come from the germline V gene. The CDR3 sequence: CASSPRQGSDTGELFF. CDR3 nucleotide sequence: TGTGCCAGCAGCCCCCGACAGGGGTCGGACACCGGGGAGCTGTTTTTT.

The V gene is TRBV11-2, the J gene TRBJ1-1; 7 bases are a match to TRBD1. CDR3 length: 15 amino acids. Germline CDR1 is SGHAT and CDR2 is FQNNGV. J lost 3 bases, V lost 2 bases, and 6 bases had no gene match. CDR3 amino acids: CASSLISTGDTEAFF. The CDR3 DNA reads as TGTGCCAGCAGCTTAATCAGTACAGGGGACACTGAAGCTTTCTTT.

The rearrangement links TRBV6-6 to TRBJ2-5; 7 bases line up with TRBD1. V was pared by 5 bases and J by 4 bases, with 10 bases of the junction left unmatched. The CDR3 runs to 15 residues. Germline V gene sequence: CDR1 MNHNY, CDR2 SVGAGI (reference sequence). CDR3 loop: CASSNRQGRGETQYF. The CDR3 region has the DNA TGTGCCAGCAGTAATCGACAGGGACGGGGAGAGACCCAGTACTTC.

DNA for the CDR3: TGTGCCATCAGTGACCGGACAGCGAACACCGGGGAGCTGTTTTTT. Encoded protein: CAISDRTANTGELFF. This chain joins TRBV10-3 and TRBJ2-2, with D tentatively TRBD1 (6 bases). Germline CDR1 ENHRY, CDR2 SYGVKD. Deletions cut 3 bases from V and 0 bases from J, with 8 bases between. This CDR3 spans 15 amino acids.

The chain joins TRBV7-6 to TRBJ2-3; TRBD2 matches 9 bases. The CDR3 is 16 amino acids. The V gene end was trimmed by 5 bases and the J gene end by 2 bases; junction bases not matched to a gene: 8. Germline CDR1 is SGHVS and CDR2 is FNYEAQ. CDR3 residues: CASSRLAGADTDTQYF. The DNA of the CDR3 is TGTGCCAGCAGCCGATTAGCGGGGGCGGACACAGATACGCAGTATTTT.

The chain uses TRBV6-5 and TRBJ2-7; TRBD2 aligns across 7 bases. The CDR3 extends over 14 amino acids. Losses at the gene ends were 2 bases for V and 4 bases for J; bases not matched to a gene: 5. Germline CDR1 MNHEY, CDR2 SVGAGI. The CDR3 region has the DNA TGTGCCAGCAGTTACGCTAGCGGACTTTACGAGCAGTACTTC. This translates into CASSYASGLYEQYF.

The gene calls are TRBV7-9 and TRBJ2-1; 7 bases fit TRBD2. Looked up from germline, CDR1 is SEHNR and CDR2 is FQNEAQ (reference sequence). The CDR3 contains 14 residues. J was trimmed by 8 bases and V by 0 bases; bases with no gene match: 4. CDR3 in amino acids: CASSLAGGVDEQFF. DNA of the CDR3: TGTGCCAGCAGCTTAGCGGGGGGGGTGGATGAGCAGTTCTTC.

V usage is TRBV15 and J usage is TRBJ2-2, with D possibly being TRBD2 (6 bases). Trimming shortened V by 1 base and J by 4 bases, and 10 bases separated the two germline ends. The CDR3 spans 15 residues. Germline CDR1 is LNHNV and CDR2 is YYDKDF (reference sequence). The CDR3 loop reads CATSRAGVSTGELFF. The CDR3 DNA is TGTGCCACCAGCAGAGCGGGGGTTAGCACCGGGGAGCTGTTTTTT.

CDR3 sequence: CASSRGTSGVSSTDTQYF. CDR3 nucleotide sequence: TGTGCCAGCAGCCGAGGGACTAGCGGGGTATCTAGCACAGATACGCAGTATTTT. The chain employs TRBV5-4 and TRBJ2-3; 13 bases are shared with TRBD2. CDR3 length: 18 amino acids. CDR1 and CDR2 (germline): SGHNT, YYREEE (reference sequence). V lost 4 bases to trimming and J lost 0 bases; unmatched junction nucleotides: 8.

This clone turned up a few times. This chain's CDR3 is CASREQGSSYEQYF. CDR3 coding DNA: TGTGCCAGCAGGGAACAGGGTTCCTCCTACGAGCAGTACTTC. V usage is TRBV7-2 and J usage is TRBJ2-7; D perhaps matches TRBD1 (6 bases). The CDR3 has 14 amino acids. Germline lookup yields CDR1 SGHTA and CDR2 FQGNSA. V lost 6 bases and J 0 bases, leaving 12 bases between the germline ends.

The chain combines TRBV6-5 with TRBJ2-3; D gene ambiguous. From germline, CDR1 is MNHEY and CDR2 SVGAGI. Trimming took 2 bases from V and 2 from J, leaving 8 bases between them. The CDR3 length is 14 residues. The CDR3 DNA follows: TGTGCCAGCAGTTACCGGCAGGCCACAGATACGCAGTATTTT. Translation: CASSYRQATDTQYF.

Worth noting for this clone: The junction departs from germline at one end; a sequencing error may be responsible. The V gene is TRBV7-9, the J gene TRBJ1-6, with no clear D. CDR3 length equals 12 residues. Germline V CDR1 and CDR2: SEHNR, FQNEAQ (reference sequence). CDR3 in DNA: TGTTCCAGCAGCTTTGGCAATTCACCCCTCCACTTT. As protein: CSSSFGNSPLHF. The full variable domain, rest sourced from reference TRBV7-9 and TRBJ1-6, is DTGVSQNPRHKITKRGQNVTFRCDPISEHNRLYWYRQTLGQGPEFLTYFQNEAQLEKSRLLSDRFSAERPKGSFSTLEIQRTEQGDSAMYLCSSSFGNSPLHFGNGTRLTVT.

The chain uses TRBV19 and TRBJ2-1; D might be TRBD1 (6 bases). This CDR3 region has 13 residues. CDR1 is LNHDA, CDR2 SQIVND, per germline (reference sequence). V lost 5 bases, J lost 9 bases, and 14 bases lay in between. CDR3 residues: CASSSRQVGEQFF. CDR3 nucleotide sequence: TGTGCCAGTAGTTCTCGACAGGTTGGTGAGCAGTTCTTC.

V and J are TRBV7-2 and TRBJ2-1, with D perhaps TRBD2 (6 bases). This CDR3 is built from 18 residues. The germline V gene has CDR1 SGHTA and CDR2 FQGNSA. V lost 1 base, J lost 7 bases, and 23 bases lay in between. CDR3 bases: TGTGCCAGCAGCTTAGTGTTTTTCGGTGGCGGGATTGGTAATGAGCAGTTCTTC. Encoded protein: CASSLVFFGGGIGNEQFF.

J is TRBJ2-3 and V is TRBV19; 8 nucleotides align to TRBD2. Trimming removed 5 bases from V and 3 bases from J; junction bases left unmatched: 7. There are 15 residues in the CDR3. Per germline, CDR1 LNHDA and CDR2 SQIVND (reference sequence). CDR3 bases: TGTGCCAGTAGTCAGGCTAGCGGGCAGACAGATACGCAGTATTTT. It codes for CASSQASGQTDTQYF.

This clone appeared a few times. The chain carries TRBV6-1 and TRBJ1-1; maybe TRBD1 (6 bases). The CDR3 contains 14 residues. Between the trimmed V and J ends, which lost 4 bases and 4 bases, there was a span of 13 bases. Looked up from germline, CDR1 is MNHNS and CDR2 is SASEGT. CDR3 sequence reads: CASSASLDSTEAFF. CDR3 bases: TGTGCCAGCAGTGCTTCCTTGGACAGCACTGAAGCTTTCTTT.